This entry is about one TCR beta chain. No antigen is known for it. The record has no base qualities; no much larger clone is one base away. CDR1 and CDR2 were assigned from the germline V gene as MDHEN and SYDVKM. Spanning cysteine to phenylalanine, the CDR3 consists of 16 amino acids. Only the CDR3 DNA stays, 48 bases, in frame from base 1. Trimming accounts for 5 bases at V and 6 bases at J, while the number of junction bases matched to no gene is 11. The data belong to a study of blood T cell repertoires in COVID-19 (dated by TCRdb to the early 2020s). For the study in its entirety: The collaborator samples originated in the United States, Italy and Spain and spanned the acute and convalescent phases of COVID-19. The material from the prospective study consisted of cDNA or gDNA derived from T cells, B-cell-depleted T cells, or PBMCs. Subjects who had been exposed to COVID-19, were actively infected with it, or had recovered from it provided the deeply sampled blood TCRbeta repertoires that made up the dataset. The repertoires were released in a freely available public database meant as a resource for research on the immune response to SARS-CoV-2. The samples were drawn from two sources: the first 160 participants of the ongoing ImmuneRACE study, and some 1,300 subjects contributed by 6 global collaborators. A de-identified subject ID, COVID-19 status, age in years and sex were almost always included in the sample metadata. Where available, HLA class I and class II types were obtained from metadata supplied by the sample provider rather than from assay-based typing.

In Seattle, one collaborating source enrolled patients while the infection was active and tracked those patients longitudinally over the course of disease. Whole blood was collected in K2EDTA tubes by collaborating institutions according to the institutions' own protocols. For TCRbeta analysis, collaborators shipped samples as frozen whole blood, isolated PBMCs, or DNA extracted from either of those sample types. The paper as a whole reports these results and caveats: How much clinical and demographic metadata was included differed by source and by participant, and the metadata was provided uncurated.

TCRbeta CDR3 regions were amplified from genomic DNA using the immunoSEQ Assay, a bias-controlled multiplex PCR. In the authors' own workflow: The number of nucleated cells in each sample was estimated from the amplification of reference gene primers within the assay. To quantify the absolute abundance of each unique TCRbeta CDR3 rearrangement, sequence reads were collapsed and filtered. Productive Simpson clonality was computed per sample as the square root of Simpson's diversity index over productive rearrangements. TCRdb mirrors the immuneACCESS table, restricted to in-frame sequences. Some clones are absent from its copies; in checked studies, under half trace to an unresolved V gene, and the reason for the others is unknown. The DNA gave D and trimming, while V, J and clone size come from that table. Across this sample there are hundreds of thousands of clones, with 88% seen only once. Around 12% of the sample rests with the top ten.

The sequence was obtained from a woman aged 45-65 years with COVID-19, enrolled during active disease. The sequence links TRBV28 to TRBJ1-1, with TRBD1 identical over 11 junction bases. The sequenced sample was peripheral blood. The base sequence is TGTGCCAGCAGTCACCTTCGGACAGGGGGCATTTCTGAAGCTTTCTTT. Protein translation: CASSHLRTGGISEAFF.